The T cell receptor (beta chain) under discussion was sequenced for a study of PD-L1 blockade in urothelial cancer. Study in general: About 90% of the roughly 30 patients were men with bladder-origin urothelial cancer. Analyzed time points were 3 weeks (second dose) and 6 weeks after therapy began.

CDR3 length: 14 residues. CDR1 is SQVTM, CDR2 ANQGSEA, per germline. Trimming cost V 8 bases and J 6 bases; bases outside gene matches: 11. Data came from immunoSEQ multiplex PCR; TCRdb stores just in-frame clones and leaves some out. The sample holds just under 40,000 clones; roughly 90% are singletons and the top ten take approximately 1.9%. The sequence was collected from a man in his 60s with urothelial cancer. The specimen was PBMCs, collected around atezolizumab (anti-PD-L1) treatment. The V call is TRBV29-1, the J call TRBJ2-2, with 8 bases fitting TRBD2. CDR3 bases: TGCAGCTCACTGACTAGCGCTCCGGCCGGGGAGCTGTTTTTT. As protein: CSSLTSAPAGELFF.